Below, one T cell receptor beta chain is given with its context. These data originate in a study of T cell changes during pregnancy in multiple sclerosis. Clones were sequenced by immunoSEQ multiplex PCR, and TCRdb holds only the in-frame ones, with some missing. The sample has 100,000 or so clones, about nine tenths seen once. The receptor was isolated from a female donor with multiple sclerosis, enrolled in a pregnancy study. The sample here was peripheral blood, taken after pregnancy.

The CDR3 sequence: CATSRAGRENTQYF. CDR3 coding DNA: TGTGCCACCAGCAGAGCAGGCAGGGAAAATACGCAGTATTTT. The rearrangement joins TRBV15 to TRBJ2-3; TRBD1 is a possible D gene (5 bases). This CDR3 has 14 amino acids. Germline V CDR1 and CDR2: LNHNV, YYDKDF (reference sequence). V was cut by 1 base and J by 7 bases, with 12 bases left in between. Together with reference TRBV15 and TRBJ2-3, the CDR3 gives the full variable domain: DAMVIQNPRYQVTQFGKPVTLSCSQTLNHNVMYWYQQKSSQAPKLLFHYYDKDFNNEADTPDNFQSRRPNTSFCFLDIRSPGLGDTAMYLCATSRAGRENTQYFGPGTRLTVL.